These T cell receptor beta chains were read from a single sample in a study of cytomegalovirus exposure and HLA in healthy donors. Using immunoSEQ multiplex PCR, the repertoire was profiled, and TCRdb retains in-frame clones only, with some absent. The data show over 100,000 clones, 70% to 80% seen once. The source material was PBMCs. The receptors stem from a female donor in good health and CMV-seronegative. Each CDR3 is given with its conserved first and last residue. D genes are given only for firm matches. Not all rows give a size; the values are once, few, many and, for expanded clones, a class.

d_call: TRBD2; v_call: TRBV4-3; j_call: TRBJ2-5; clone_size: .; cdr3_aa: CASSQVAAGLAGEETQYF; cdr3_nt: TGCGCCAGCAGCCAAGTCGCGGCCGGACTAGCGGGAGAAGAGACCCAGTACTTC
d_call: TRBD1; v_call: TRBV6-1; j_call: TRBJ2-7; clone_size: once; cdr3_aa: CASSTGTGLYEQYF; cdr3_nt: TGTGCCAGCAGTACCGGGACAGGCCTTTACGAGCAGTACTTC
d_call: TRBD2; v_call: TRBV4-1; j_call: TRBJ2-7; clone_size: .; cdr3_aa: CASSQEIQRGYEQYF; cdr3_nt: TGCGCCAGCAGCCAAGAAATCCAGCGGGGCTACGAGCAGTACTTC
d_call: TRBD1; v_call: TRBV7-8; j_call: TRBJ1-1; clone_size: .; cdr3_aa: CASSPGQGNTEAFF; cdr3_nt: TGTGCCAGCAGCCCCGGACAGGGGAACACTGAAGCTTTCTTT
d_call: .; v_call: TRBV19; j_call: TRBJ2-1; clone_size: .; cdr3_aa: CASSIDHSGEQFF; cdr3_nt: TGTGCCAGTAGTATAGATCACTCGGGAGAGCAGTTCTTC
d_call: .; v_call: TRBV11-2; j_call: TRBJ1-2; clone_size: .; cdr3_aa: CASSFNRADYGYTF; cdr3_nt: TGTGCCAGCAGCTTTAACAGGGCGGACTATGGCTACACCTTC
d_call: .; v_call: TRBV30; j_call: TRBJ1-3; clone_size: once; cdr3_aa: CAWSGTGTGNTIYF; cdr3_nt: TGTGCCTGGAGCGGAACAGGGACAGGAAACACCATATATTTT
d_call: TRBD1; v_call: TRBV4-2; j_call: TRBJ1-2; clone_size: .; cdr3_aa: CASSQDGTANYGYTF; cdr3_nt: TGTGCCAGCAGCCAAGACGGGACAGCAAACTATGGCTACACCTTC
d_call: .; v_call: TRBV7-3; j_call: TRBJ1-1; clone_size: .; cdr3_aa: CASSLSRSLNTEAFF; cdr3_nt: TGTGCCAGCAGCTTAAGCCGGTCCCTGAACACTGAAGCTTTCTTT
d_call: .; v_call: TRBV7-3; j_call: TRBJ2-1; clone_size: few; cdr3_aa: CASSLSGASSYNEQFF; cdr3_nt: TGTGCCAGCAGCTTAAGCGGCGCCAGCTCCTACAATGAGCAGTTCTTC
d_call: TRBD1; v_call: TRBV28; j_call: TRBJ1-4; clone_size: .; cdr3_aa: CASSILGTGDEKLFF; cdr3_nt: TGTGCCAGCAGTATCCTCGGGACAGGGGATGAAAAACTGTTTTTT
d_call: .; v_call: TRBV28; j_call: TRBJ2-2; clone_size: .; cdr3_aa: CASATRQNTGELFF; cdr3_nt: TGTGCCAGCGCGACTAGACAGAACACCGGGGAGCTGTTTTTT
d_call: TRBD1; v_call: TRBV9; j_call: TRBJ1-1; clone_size: .; cdr3_aa: CASSGLDREAFF; cdr3_nt: TGTGCCAGCAGCGGACTGGACAGGGAAGCTTTCTTT
d_call: TRBD2; v_call: TRBV27; j_call: TRBJ2-7; clone_size: .; cdr3_aa: CASRLFDGTSGSYEQYF; cdr3_nt: TGTGCCAGCAGGCTGTTCGACGGGACTAGCGGTTCCTACGAGCAGTACTTC
d_call: TRBD2; v_call: TRBV7-2; j_call: TRBJ2-1; clone_size: .; cdr3_aa: CASSLFAGGSYNEQFF; cdr3_nt: TGTGCCAGCAGCTTATTCGCGGGAGGTTCCTACAATGAGCAGTTCTTC
d_call: .; v_call: TRBV27; j_call: TRBJ1-4; clone_size: .; cdr3_aa: CASSFSGQHNEKLFF; cdr3_nt: TGTGCCAGCAGTTTTTCGGGACAACATAATGAAAAACTGTTTTTT
d_call: .; v_call: TRBV27; j_call: TRBJ1-2; clone_size: .; cdr3_aa: CASQKISQGFRYGYTF; cdr3_nt: TGTGCCAGCCAAAAAATATCACAGGGTTTTCGGTATGGCTACACCTTC
d_call: .; v_call: TRBV4-2; j_call: TRBJ2-7; clone_size: .; cdr3_aa: CASSQDPVGSYYEQYF; cdr3_nt: TGTGCCAGCAGCCAAGATCCGGTCGGGAGTTATTACGAGCAGTACTTC
d_call: TRBD2; v_call: TRBV4-1; j_call: TRBJ2-3; clone_size: .; cdr3_aa: CASSHRLAGIVDTQYF; cdr3_nt: TGCGCCAGCAGCCATCGTCTAGCGGGGATTGTGGATACGCAGTATTTT
d_call: .; v_call: TRBV7-3; j_call: TRBJ2-7; clone_size: .; cdr3_aa: CASSLTAGYEQYF; cdr3_nt: TGTGCCAGCAGCTTAACGGCGGGATACGAGCAGTACTTC
d_call: TRBD1; v_call: TRBV6-4; j_call: TRBJ2-5; clone_size: .; cdr3_aa: CASSDSSGQGAVTSGEETQYF; cdr3_nt: TGTGCCAGCAGTGACTCTTCGGGACAGGGGGCCGTAACTAGCGGGGAAGAGACCCAGTACTTC
d_call: .; v_call: TRBV6-5; j_call: TRBJ2-2; clone_size: .; cdr3_aa: CASSYLWEHRGELFF; cdr3_nt: TGTGCCAGCAGTTACCTGTGGGAGCACCGGGGAGAGCTGTTTTTT
d_call: TRBD1; v_call: TRBV18; j_call: TRBJ1-5; clone_size: .; cdr3_aa: CASSPPGGSPQHF; cdr3_nt: TGTGCCAGCTCACCCCCAGGGGGAAGTCCCCAGCATTTT
d_call: .; v_call: TRBV29-1; j_call: TRBJ2-5; clone_size: .; cdr3_aa: CSVARTAGETQYF; cdr3_nt: TGCAGCGTTGCAAGGACGGCGGGGGAGACCCAGTACTTC
d_call: TRBD2; v_call: TRBV10-3; j_call: TRBJ2-5; clone_size: .; cdr3_aa: CASRLAGEETQYF; cdr3_nt: TGTGCCTCTCGACTAGCGGGGGAAGAGACCCAGTACTTC
d_call: TRBD2; v_call: TRBV13; j_call: TRBJ2-5; clone_size: few; cdr3_aa: CASSLGLAGPETQYF; cdr3_nt: TGTGCCAGCAGCTTAGGGCTAGCGGGACCAGAGACCCAGTACTTC
d_call: .; v_call: TRBV27; j_call: TRBJ1-5; clone_size: .; cdr3_aa: CASSFRGSGPQHF; cdr3_nt: TGTGCCAGCAGTTTTCGGGGGTCCGGGCCCCAGCATTTT
d_call: TRBD1; v_call: TRBV28; j_call: TRBJ2-7; clone_size: .; cdr3_aa: CASTSLGGQGPLEQYF; cdr3_nt: TGTGCCAGCACCTCCCTAGGGGGACAGGGGCCCCTCGAGCAGTACTTC
d_call: .; v_call: TRBV4-2; j_call: TRBJ2-1; clone_size: .; cdr3_aa: CASSQGPRAPGNEQFF; cdr3_nt: TGTGCCAGCAGCCAAGGTCCAAGGGCCCCGGGGAATGAGCAGTTCTTC